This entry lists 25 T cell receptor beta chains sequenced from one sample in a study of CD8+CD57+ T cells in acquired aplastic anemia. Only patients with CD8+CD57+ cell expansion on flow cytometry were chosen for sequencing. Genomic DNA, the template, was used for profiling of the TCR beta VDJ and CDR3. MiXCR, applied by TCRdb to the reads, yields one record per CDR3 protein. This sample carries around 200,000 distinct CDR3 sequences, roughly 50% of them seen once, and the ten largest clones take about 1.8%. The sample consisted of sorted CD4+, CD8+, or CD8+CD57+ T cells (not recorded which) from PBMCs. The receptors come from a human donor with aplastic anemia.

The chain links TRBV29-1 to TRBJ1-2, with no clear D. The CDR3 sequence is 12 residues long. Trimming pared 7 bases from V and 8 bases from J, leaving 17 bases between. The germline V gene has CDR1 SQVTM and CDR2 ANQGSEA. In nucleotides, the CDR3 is TGCAGCGCGCTGGGCCGAGCGGGGGGCTACACCTTC. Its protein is CSALGRAGGYTF.

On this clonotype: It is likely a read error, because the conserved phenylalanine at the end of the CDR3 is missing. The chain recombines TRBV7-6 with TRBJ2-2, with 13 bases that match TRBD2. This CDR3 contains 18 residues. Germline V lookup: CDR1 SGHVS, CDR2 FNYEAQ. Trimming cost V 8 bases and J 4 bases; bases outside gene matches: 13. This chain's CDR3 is CASGSETSGGRFTGELFL. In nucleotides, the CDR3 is TGTGCCAGCGGCTCTGAGACTAGCGGGGGGCGGTTCACCGGGGAGCTGTTTCTT.

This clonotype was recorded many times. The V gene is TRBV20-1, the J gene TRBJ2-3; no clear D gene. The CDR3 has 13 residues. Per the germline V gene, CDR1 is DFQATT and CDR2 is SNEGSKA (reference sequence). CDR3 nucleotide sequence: TGCAGCAAGTGGGTGCCACGCACAGATACGCAGTATTTT. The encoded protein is CSKWVPRTDTQYF.

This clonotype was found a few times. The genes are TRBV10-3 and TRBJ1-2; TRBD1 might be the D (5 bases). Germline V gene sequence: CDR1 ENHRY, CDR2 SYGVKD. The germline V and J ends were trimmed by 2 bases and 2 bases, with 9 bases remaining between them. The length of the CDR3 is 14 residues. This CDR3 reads CAISEPTENYGYTF. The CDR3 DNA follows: TGTGCCATCAGTGAGCCGACAGAAAACTATGGCTACACCTTC.

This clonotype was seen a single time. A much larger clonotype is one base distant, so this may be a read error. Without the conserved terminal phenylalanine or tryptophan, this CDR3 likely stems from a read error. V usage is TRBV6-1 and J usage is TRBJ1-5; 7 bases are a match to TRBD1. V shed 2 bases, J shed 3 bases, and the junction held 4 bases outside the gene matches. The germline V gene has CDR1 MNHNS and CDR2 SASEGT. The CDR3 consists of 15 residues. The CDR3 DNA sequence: TGTGCCAGCAGTGAAAGGGGGCGTCCCAATCAGCCCCAGCATTCT. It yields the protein CASSERGRPNQPQHS.

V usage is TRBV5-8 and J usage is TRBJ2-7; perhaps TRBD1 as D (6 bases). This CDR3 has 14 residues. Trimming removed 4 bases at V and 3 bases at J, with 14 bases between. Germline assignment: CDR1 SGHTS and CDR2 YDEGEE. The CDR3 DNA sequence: TGTGCCAGCAGCGCCTACAGGGTGGACTACGAGCAGTACTTC. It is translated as CASSAYRVDYEQYF. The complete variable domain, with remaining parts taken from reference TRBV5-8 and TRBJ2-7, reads EAGVTQSPTHLIKTRGQQATLRCSPISGHTSVYWYQQALGLGLQFLLWYDEGEERNRGNFPPRFSGRQFPNYSSELNVNALELEDSALYLCASSAYRVDYEQYFGPGTRLTVT.

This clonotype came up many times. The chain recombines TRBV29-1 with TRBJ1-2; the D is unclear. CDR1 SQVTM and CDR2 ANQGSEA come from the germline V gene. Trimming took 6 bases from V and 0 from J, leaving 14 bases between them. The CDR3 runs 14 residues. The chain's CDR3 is CSVNPGPPNYGYTF. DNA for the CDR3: TGCAGCGTGAACCCCGGGCCGCCTAACTATGGCTACACCTTC.

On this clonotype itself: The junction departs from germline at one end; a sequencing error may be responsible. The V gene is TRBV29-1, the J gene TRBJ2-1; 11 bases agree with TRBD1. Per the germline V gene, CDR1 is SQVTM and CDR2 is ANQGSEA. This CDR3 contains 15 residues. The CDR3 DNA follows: TGTAGTGTTGGGGAGCGGGACAGGGGGTTCGATGAGCAGTTCTTC. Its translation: CSVGERDRGFDEQFF.

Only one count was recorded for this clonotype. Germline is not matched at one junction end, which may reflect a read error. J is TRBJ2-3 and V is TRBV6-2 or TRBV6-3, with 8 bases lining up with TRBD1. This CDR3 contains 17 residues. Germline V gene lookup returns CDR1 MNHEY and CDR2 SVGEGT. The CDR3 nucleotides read TGTGCCAGCAGTTTCTCTGGCAGGGGGCGCGGTGCAGATACGCAGTACTTT. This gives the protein CASSFSGRGRGADTQYF.

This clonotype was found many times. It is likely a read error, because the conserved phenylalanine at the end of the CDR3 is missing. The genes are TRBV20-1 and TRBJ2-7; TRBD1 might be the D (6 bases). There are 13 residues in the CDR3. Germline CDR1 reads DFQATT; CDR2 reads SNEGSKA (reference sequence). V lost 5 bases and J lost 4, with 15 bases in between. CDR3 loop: CSAAGTRVYEQYL. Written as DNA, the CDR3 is TGCAGTGCTGCCGGGACACGGGTTTACGAGCAGTACCTC.

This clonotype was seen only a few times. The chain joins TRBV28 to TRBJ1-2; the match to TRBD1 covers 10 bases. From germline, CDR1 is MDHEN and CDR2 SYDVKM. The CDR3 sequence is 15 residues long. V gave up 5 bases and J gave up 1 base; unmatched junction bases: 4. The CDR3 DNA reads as TGTGCCAGCAGTCCTGGGGACAGGGGTAACTATGGCTACACCTTC. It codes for CASSPGDRGNYGYTF.

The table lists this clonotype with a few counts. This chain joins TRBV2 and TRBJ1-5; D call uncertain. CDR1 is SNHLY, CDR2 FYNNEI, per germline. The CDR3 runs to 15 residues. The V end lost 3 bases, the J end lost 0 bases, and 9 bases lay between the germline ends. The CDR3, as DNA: TGTGCCAGCAGTGATCCTTACGATAGCAATCAGCCCCAGCATTTT. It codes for CASSDPYDSNQPQHF.

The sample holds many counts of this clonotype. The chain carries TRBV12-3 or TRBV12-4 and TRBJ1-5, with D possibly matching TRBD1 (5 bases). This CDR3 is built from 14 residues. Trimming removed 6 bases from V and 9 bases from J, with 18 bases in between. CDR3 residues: CASSVRGSWGPQHF. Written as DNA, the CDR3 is TGTGCCAGCAGCGTCCGGGGGAGCTGGGGGCCCCAGCATTTT.

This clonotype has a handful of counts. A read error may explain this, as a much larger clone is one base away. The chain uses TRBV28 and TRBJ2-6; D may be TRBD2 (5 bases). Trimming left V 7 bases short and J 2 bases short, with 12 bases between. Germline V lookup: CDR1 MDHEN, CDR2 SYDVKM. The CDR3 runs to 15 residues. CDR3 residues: CASTGSGTGANVLTF. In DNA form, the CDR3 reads TGTGCCAGCACTGGGTCGGGGACTGGGGCCAACGTCCTGACTTTC.

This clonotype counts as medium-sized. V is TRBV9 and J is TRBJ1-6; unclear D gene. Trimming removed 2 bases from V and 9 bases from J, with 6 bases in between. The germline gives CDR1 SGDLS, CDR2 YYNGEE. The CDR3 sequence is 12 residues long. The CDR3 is CASSVSGSPLHF. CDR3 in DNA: TGTGCCAGCAGCGTTTCCGGTTCACCCCTCCACTTT.

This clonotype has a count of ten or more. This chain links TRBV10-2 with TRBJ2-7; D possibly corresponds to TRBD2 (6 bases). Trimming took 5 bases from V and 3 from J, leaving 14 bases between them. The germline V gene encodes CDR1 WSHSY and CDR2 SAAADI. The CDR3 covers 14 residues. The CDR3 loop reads CASSLLALDYEQYF. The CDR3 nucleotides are TGCGCCAGCAGTCTACTAGCTCTCGACTACGAGCAGTACTTC.

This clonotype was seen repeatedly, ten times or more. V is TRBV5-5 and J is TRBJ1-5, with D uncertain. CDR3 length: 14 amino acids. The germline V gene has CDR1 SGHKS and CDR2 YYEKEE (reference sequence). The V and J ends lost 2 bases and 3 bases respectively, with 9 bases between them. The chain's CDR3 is CASSFVGSNQPQHF. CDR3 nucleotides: TGTGCCAGCAGCTTTGTGGGTTCCAATCAGCCCCAGCATTTT.

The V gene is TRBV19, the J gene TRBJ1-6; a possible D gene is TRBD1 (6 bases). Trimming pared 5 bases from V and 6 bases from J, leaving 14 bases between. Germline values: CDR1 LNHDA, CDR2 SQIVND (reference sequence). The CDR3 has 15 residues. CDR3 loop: CASSAMGALNSPLHF. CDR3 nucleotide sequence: TGTGCCAGTAGTGCCATGGGGGCCCTTAATTCACCCCTCCACTTT.

CDR3 residues: CASIPGPTTDTQYF. CDR3 DNA sequence: TGTGCCAGCATTCCCGGGCCGACCACAGATACGCAGTATTTT. The V and J genes are TRBV2 and TRBJ2-3; the D is unclear. This CDR3 is built from 14 residues. V lost 7 bases to trimming and J lost 2 bases, with 13 bases between them. Per the germline V gene, CDR1 is SNHLY and CDR2 is FYNNEI.

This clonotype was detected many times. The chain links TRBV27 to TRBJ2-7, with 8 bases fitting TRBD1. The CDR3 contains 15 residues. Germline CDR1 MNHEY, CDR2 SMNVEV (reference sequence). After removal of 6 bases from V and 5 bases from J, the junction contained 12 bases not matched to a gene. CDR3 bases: TGTGCCAGCAGACCTCTACAGGGGGAAAGACACGAGCAGTACTTC. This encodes CASRPLQGERHEQYF.

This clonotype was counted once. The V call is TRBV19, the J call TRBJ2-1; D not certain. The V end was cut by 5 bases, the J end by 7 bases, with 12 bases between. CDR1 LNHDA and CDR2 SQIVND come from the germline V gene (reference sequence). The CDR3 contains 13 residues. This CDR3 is CASSVRSSNEQFF. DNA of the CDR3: TGTGCCAGTAGTGTCCGATCTTCGAATGAGCAGTTCTTC.

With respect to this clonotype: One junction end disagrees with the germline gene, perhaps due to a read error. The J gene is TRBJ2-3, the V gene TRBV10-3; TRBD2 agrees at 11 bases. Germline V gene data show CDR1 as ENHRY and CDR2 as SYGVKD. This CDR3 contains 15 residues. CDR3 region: CAISETSGDTDTQCF. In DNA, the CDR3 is TGCGCCATCAGCGAGACTAGCGGGGACACAGATACGCAGTGTTTT.

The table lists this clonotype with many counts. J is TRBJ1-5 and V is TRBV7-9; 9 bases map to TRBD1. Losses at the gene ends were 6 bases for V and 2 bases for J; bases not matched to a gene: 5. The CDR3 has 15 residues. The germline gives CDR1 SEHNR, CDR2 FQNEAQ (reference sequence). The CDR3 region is CASRGTGLGNQPQHF. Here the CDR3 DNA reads TGTGCCAGCAGAGGGACAGGGCTCGGCAATCAGCCCCAGCATTTT. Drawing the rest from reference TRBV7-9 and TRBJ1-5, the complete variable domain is DTGVSQNPRHKITKRGQNVTFRCDPISEHNRLYWYRQTLGQGPEFLTYFQNEAQLEKSRLLSDRFSAERPKGSFSTLEIQRTEQGDSAMYLCASRGTGLGNQPQHFGDGTRLSIL.

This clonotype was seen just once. CDR3 residues: CASSELGLQDEAFF. The CDR3 DNA sequence: TGTGCCAGCAGTGAATTAGGATTACAGGACGAAGCTTTCTTT. V gene TRBV25-1 combines with J gene TRBJ1-1, with a tentative D call TRBD1 (5 bases). V was cut by 1 base and J by 8 bases, with 14 bases left in between. Looked up from germline, CDR1 is MGHDK and CDR2 is SYGVNS. The CDR3 is made up of 14 amino acids.

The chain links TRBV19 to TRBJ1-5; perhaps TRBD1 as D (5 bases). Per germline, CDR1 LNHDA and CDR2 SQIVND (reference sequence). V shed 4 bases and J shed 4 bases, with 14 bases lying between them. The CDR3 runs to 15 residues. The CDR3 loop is CASSKAGPFNQPQHF. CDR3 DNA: TGTGCCAGTAGTAAGGCAGGGCCATTTAATCAGCCCCAGCATTTT.